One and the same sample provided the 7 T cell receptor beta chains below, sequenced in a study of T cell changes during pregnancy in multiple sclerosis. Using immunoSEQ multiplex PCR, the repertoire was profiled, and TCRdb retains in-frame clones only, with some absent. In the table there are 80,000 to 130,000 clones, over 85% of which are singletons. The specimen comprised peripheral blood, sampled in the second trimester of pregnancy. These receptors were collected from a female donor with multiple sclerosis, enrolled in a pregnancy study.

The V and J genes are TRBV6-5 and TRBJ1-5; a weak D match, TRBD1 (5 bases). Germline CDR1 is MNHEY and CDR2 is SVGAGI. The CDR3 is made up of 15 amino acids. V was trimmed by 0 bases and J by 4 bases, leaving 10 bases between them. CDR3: CASSYSGRENQPQHF. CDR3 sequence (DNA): TGTGCCAGCAGTTACTCCGGCAGGGAAAATCAGCCCCAGCATTTT.

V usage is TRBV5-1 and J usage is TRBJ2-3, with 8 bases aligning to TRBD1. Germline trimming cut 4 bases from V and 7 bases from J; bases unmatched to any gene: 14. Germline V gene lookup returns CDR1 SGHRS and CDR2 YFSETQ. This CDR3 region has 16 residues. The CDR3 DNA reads TGCGCCAGCAGCCCGAGCAGGGGGCGAAGGACAAATACGCAGTATTTT. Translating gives CASSPSRGRRTNTQYF.

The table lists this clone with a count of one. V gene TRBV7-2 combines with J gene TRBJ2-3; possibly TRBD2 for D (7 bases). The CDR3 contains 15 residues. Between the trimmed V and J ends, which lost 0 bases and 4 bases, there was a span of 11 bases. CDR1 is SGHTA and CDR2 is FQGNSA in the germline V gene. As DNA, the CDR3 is TGTGCCAGCAGCTTAGCGGGGGGGCGGGCAGATACGCAGTATTTT. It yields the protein CASSLAGGRADTQYF.

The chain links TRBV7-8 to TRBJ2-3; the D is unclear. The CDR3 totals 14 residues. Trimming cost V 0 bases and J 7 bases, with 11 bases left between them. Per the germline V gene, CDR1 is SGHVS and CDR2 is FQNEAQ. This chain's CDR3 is CASSLALTRNTQYF. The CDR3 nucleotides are TGTGCCAGCAGCTTAGCGCTAACGAGGAATACGCAGTATTTT.

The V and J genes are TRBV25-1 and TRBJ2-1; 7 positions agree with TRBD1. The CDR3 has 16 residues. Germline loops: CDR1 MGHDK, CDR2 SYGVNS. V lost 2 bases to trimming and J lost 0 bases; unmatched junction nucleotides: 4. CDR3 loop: CASSELGGLSYNEQFF. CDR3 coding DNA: TGTGCCAGCAGTGAACTAGGGGGCCTCTCCTACAATGAGCAGTTCTTC. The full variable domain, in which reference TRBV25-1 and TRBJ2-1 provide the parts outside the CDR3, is EADIYQTPRYLVIGTGKKITLECSQTMGHDKMYWYQQDPGMELHLIHYSYGVNSTEKGDLSSESTVSRIRTEHFPLTLESARPSHTSQYLCASSELGGLSYNEQFFGPGTRLTVL.

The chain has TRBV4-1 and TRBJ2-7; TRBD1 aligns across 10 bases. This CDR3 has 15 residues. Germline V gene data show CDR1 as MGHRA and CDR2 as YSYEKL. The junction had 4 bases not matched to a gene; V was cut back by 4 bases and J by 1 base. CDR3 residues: CASSREGQGSYEQYF. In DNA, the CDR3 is TGCGCCAGCAGCCGGGAGGGACAGGGGTCCTACGAGCAGTACTTC.

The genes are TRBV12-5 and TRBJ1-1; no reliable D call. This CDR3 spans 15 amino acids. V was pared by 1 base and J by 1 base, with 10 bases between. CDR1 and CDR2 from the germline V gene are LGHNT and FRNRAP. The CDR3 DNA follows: TGTGCTAGTGGTTTGGGGGCCACACCGAACACTGAAGCTTTCTTT. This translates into CASGLGATPNTEAFF.